This TCR beta chain emerged from a study of STAT5B mutations in CD4+ large granular lymphocyte leukemia. Study outcomes and limitations: About 26% of private leukemic clonotypes occurred rarely in other patients' non-leukemic repertoires. TRBV06-family usage was enriched in top patient clones (8/27) versus controls (2/35).

As to this clone: Its specificity is not known.

Original analysis: Lowest detectable productive clonotype frequency was 2.59 x 10-5. Assay: immunoSEQ multiplex PCR; the TCRdb copy retains only in-frame clones and omits some. The V and J calls and clone size are taken from that table; D and trimming were inferred from the DNA. Among approximately 30,000 clones listed, around 80% were seen once. The CDR3 contains 14 residues. The V and J ends lost 5 bases and 5 bases, in that order; junction bases with no gene match: 8. CDR1 is MNHNS and CDR2 is SASEGT in the germline V gene. The sequence derives from a human donor in good health. Sequenced: CD4+ T cells from blood buffy coats. V is TRBV6-1 and J is TRBJ1-1; 7 nucleotides agree with TRBD1. Written as DNA, the CDR3 is TGTGCCAGCAGTTCTCACGACAGGGCGACTGAAGCTTTCTTT. It is translated as CASSSHDRATEAFF.